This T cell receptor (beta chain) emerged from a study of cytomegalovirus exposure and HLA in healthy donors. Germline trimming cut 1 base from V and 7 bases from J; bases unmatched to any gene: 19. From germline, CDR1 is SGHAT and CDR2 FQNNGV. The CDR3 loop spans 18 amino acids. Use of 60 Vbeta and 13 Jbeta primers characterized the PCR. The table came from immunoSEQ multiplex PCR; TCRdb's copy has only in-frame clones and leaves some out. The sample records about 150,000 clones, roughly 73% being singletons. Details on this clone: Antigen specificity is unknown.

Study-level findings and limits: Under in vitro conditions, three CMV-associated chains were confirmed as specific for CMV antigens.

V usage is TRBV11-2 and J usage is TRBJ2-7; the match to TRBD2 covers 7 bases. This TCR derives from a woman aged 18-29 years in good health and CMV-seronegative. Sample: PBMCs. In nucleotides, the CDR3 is TGTGCCAGCAGCTTAGGGCCCTCCGCTAGCGGAGTGGGGGGAGAGCAGTACTTC. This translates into CASSLGPSASGVGGEQYF. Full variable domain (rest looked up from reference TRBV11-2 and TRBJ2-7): EAGVAQSPRYKIIEKRQSVAFWCNPISGHATLYWYQQILGQGPKLLIQFQNNGVVDDSQLPKDRFSAERLKGVDSTLKIQPAKLEDSAVYLCASSLGPSASGVGGEQYFGPGTRLTVT.